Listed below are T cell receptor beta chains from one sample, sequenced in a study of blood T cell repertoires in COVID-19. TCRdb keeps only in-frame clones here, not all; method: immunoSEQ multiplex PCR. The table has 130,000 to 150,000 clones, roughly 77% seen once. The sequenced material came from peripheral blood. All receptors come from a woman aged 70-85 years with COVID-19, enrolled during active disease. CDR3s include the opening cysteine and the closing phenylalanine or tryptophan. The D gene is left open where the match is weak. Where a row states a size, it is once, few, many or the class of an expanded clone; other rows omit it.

cdr3_nt: TGTGCCAGCAGCTTGGTGACAGCGATGAACACTGAAGCTTTCTTT
cdr3_aa: CASSLVTAMNTEAFF
clone_size: -
j_call: TRBJ1-1
v_call: TRBV5-6
cdr3_length: 15
d_call: -

cdr3_nt: TGTGCCAGCAGTGTTCGAGGACAGGGCAACACTGAAGCTTTCTTT
cdr3_aa: CASSVRGQGNTEAFF
clone_size: -
j_call: TRBJ1-1
v_call: TRBV2
cdr3_length: 15
d_call: TRBD1

cdr3_nt: TGTGCCAGCAGCGCGGGGGACAGTGGCTACACCTTC
cdr3_aa: CASSAGDSGYTF
clone_size: few
j_call: TRBJ1-2
v_call: TRBV9
cdr3_length: 12
d_call: TRBD1

cdr3_nt: TGTGCCAGCAGTGAAGCGACGGGGGGGGAGACAAAACTGTTTTTT
cdr3_aa: CASSEATGGETKLFF
clone_size: -
j_call: TRBJ1-4
v_call: TRBV6-1
cdr3_length: 15
d_call: -

cdr3_nt: TGTGCCAGCAGTGACGAGCGGGGGAGCGATACGCAGTATTTT
cdr3_aa: CASSDERGSDTQYF
clone_size: -
j_call: TRBJ2-3
v_call: TRBV6-1
cdr3_length: 14
d_call: TRBD2

cdr3_nt: TGTGCCAGCAGCTTGGGGCAGAACAATCAGCCCCAGCATTTT
cdr3_aa: CASSLGQNNQPQHF
clone_size: -
j_call: TRBJ1-5
v_call: TRBV5-8
cdr3_length: 14
d_call: -

cdr3_nt: TGTGCCAGCAGCCGGGACAGAAGAGTCTCCGGGAACAGCTACGAGCAGTACTTC
cdr3_aa: CASSRDRRVSGNSYEQYF
clone_size: -
j_call: TRBJ2-7
v_call: TRBV2
cdr3_length: 18
d_call: TRBD1

cdr3_nt: TGTGCCTGTCCGAGGGGGGGCCCCTATGGCTACACCTTC
cdr3_aa: CACPRGGPYGYTF
clone_size: -
j_call: TRBJ1-2
v_call: TRBV30
cdr3_length: 13
d_call: -

cdr3_nt: TGTGCCAGCTCACTCCGAGCGGGGGCAGATGTCTACGAGCAGTACTTC
cdr3_aa: CASSLRAGADVYEQYF
clone_size: -
j_call: TRBJ2-7
v_call: TRBV28
cdr3_length: 16
d_call: TRBD2

cdr3_nt: TGTGCCAGCAGTCCAGGTTCCAGGTACGAGCAGTACTTC
cdr3_aa: CASSPGSRYEQYF
clone_size: -
j_call: TRBJ2-7
v_call: TRBV27
cdr3_length: 13
d_call: -

cdr3_nt: TGTGCCACCGGGACAGCCTACGAGCAGTACTTC
cdr3_aa: CATGTAYEQYF
clone_size: few
j_call: TRBJ2-7
v_call: TRBV6-5
cdr3_length: 11
d_call: TRBD1

cdr3_nt: TGTGCCAGCAGCTTGGAAACAGGGAATCGTTCACCCCTCCACTTT
cdr3_aa: CASSLETGNRSPLHF
clone_size: -
j_call: TRBJ1-6
v_call: TRBV5-4
cdr3_length: 15
d_call: -

cdr3_nt: TGTGCCATCACCCCGGGGGAGGGGCAGCCCCAGCATTTT
cdr3_aa: CAITPGEGQPQHF
clone_size: -
j_call: TRBJ1-5
v_call: TRBV10-3
cdr3_length: 13
d_call: -

cdr3_nt: TGCGCCAGCAGCAACCCCCGGACTGAGAATTCACCCCTCCACTTT
cdr3_aa: CASSNPRTENSPLHF
clone_size: -
j_call: TRBJ1-6
v_call: TRBV4-1
cdr3_length: 15
d_call: -

cdr3_nt: TGTGCCAGCAGCCAAGATCGGGGCACTGAAGCTTTCTTT
cdr3_aa: CASSQDRGTEAFF
clone_size: -
j_call: TRBJ1-1
v_call: TRBV14
cdr3_length: 13
d_call: -

cdr3_nt: TGTGCCAGCACTCTAAGGGTGACAGAAACTAATGAAAAACTGTTTTTT
cdr3_aa: CASTLRVTETNEKLFF
clone_size: -
j_call: TRBJ1-4
v_call: TRBV21-1
cdr3_length: 16
d_call: -

cdr3_nt: TGTGCCAGTAGTAAACAGCTCAATCAGCCCCAGCATTTT
cdr3_aa: CASSKQLNQPQHF
clone_size: -
j_call: TRBJ1-5
v_call: TRBV19
cdr3_length: 13
d_call: -

cdr3_nt: TGCGCCAGCAGCCCTCAGGGTATCCGCACAGATACGCAGTATTTT
cdr3_aa: CASSPQGIRTDTQYF
clone_size: few
j_call: TRBJ2-3
v_call: TRBV5-1
cdr3_length: 15
d_call: -

cdr3_nt: TGTGCCAGCAGCCCGGACAGGGAAAGGGGCTACACCTTC
cdr3_aa: CASSPDRERGYTF
clone_size: -
j_call: TRBJ1-2
v_call: TRBV7-3
cdr3_length: 13
d_call: TRBD1

cdr3_nt: TGTGCCAGCAGCGCCCGGAGGAGCGGGGCTTGGATTGAGCAGTTCTTC
cdr3_aa: CASSARRSGAWIEQFF
clone_size: -
j_call: TRBJ2-1
v_call: TRBV7-2
cdr3_length: 16
d_call: TRBD2

cdr3_nt: TGTGCCAGCAGTCAGGCCCCGAACACTGAAGCTTTCTTT
cdr3_aa: CASSQAPNTEAFF
clone_size: -
j_call: TRBJ1-1
v_call: TRBV12-3/TRBV12-4
cdr3_length: 13
d_call: -

cdr3_nt: TGTGCCAGCAGACTACCCGACAGGTCCAGCAATCAGCCCCAGCATTTT
cdr3_aa: CASRLPDRSSNQPQHF
clone_size: -
j_call: TRBJ1-5
v_call: TRBV27
cdr3_length: 16
d_call: -

cdr3_nt: TGCAGTTCCAGGGAGGGGAGAGGCTACACCTTC
cdr3_aa: CSSREGRGYTF
clone_size: -
j_call: TRBJ1-2
v_call: TRBV20-1
cdr3_length: 11
d_call: -

cdr3_nt: TGCGCCAGCAGCTTGGACCGAGCAACTAATGAAAAACTGTTTTTT
cdr3_aa: CASSLDRATNEKLFF
clone_size: -
j_call: TRBJ1-4
v_call: TRBV5-1
cdr3_length: 15
d_call: -

cdr3_nt: TGTGCCACCAGTGATTTGGGCAGGGGGCCGAACACCGGGGAGCTGTTTTTT
cdr3_aa: CATSDLGRGPNTGELFF
clone_size: -
j_call: TRBJ2-2
v_call: TRBV24-1
cdr3_length: 17
d_call: TRBD1

cdr3_nt: TGTGCCAGCAGTTTTGGGGCCGACGAGCAGTACTTC
cdr3_aa: CASSFGADEQYF
clone_size: -
j_call: TRBJ2-7
v_call: TRBV12-3/TRBV12-4
cdr3_length: 12
d_call: -

cdr3_nt: TGTGCCAGCAGTTATTTTCAGGGGAACACTGAAGCTTTCTTT
cdr3_aa: CASSYFQGNTEAFF
clone_size: -
j_call: TRBJ1-1
v_call: TRBV6-5
cdr3_length: 14
d_call: -

cdr3_nt: TGTGCCAGCAGTGAGGCGGAGAACACTGAAGCTTTCTTT
cdr3_aa: CASSEAENTEAFF
clone_size: -
j_call: TRBJ1-1
v_call: TRBV6-1
cdr3_length: 13
d_call: -

cdr3_nt: TGTGCCAGCAGTTACTCCCTTTCCTATGGCTACACCTTC
cdr3_aa: CASSYSLSYGYTF
clone_size: few
j_call: TRBJ1-2
v_call: TRBV6-2/TRBV6-3
cdr3_length: 13
d_call: -

cdr3_nt: TGTGCCAGCACAAGCGTGGGCGTCCTGACTTTC
cdr3_aa: CASTSVGVLTF
clone_size: -
j_call: TRBJ2-6
v_call: TRBV12-3/TRBV12-4
cdr3_length: 11
d_call: -

cdr3_nt: TGTGCCAGCAGCTTGGGCAGGGCCTACGAGCAGTACTTC
cdr3_aa: CASSLGRAYEQYF
clone_size: -
j_call: TRBJ2-7
v_call: TRBV5-6
cdr3_length: 13
d_call: -

cdr3_nt: TGCGCCAGCAGGGGACAGGATACCTCCGTCGAGCAGTACTTC
cdr3_aa: CASRGQDTSVEQYF
clone_size: once
j_call: TRBJ2-7
v_call: TRBV5-1
cdr3_length: 14
d_call: TRBD1

cdr3_nt: TGTGCCAGCGGGGGGGCCACAGATACGCAGTATTTT
cdr3_aa: CASGGATDTQYF
clone_size: -
j_call: TRBJ2-3
v_call: TRBV2
cdr3_length: 12
d_call: -

cdr3_nt: TGTGCCAGCAGCACTCCGGGACAGCCCGAGCAGTACTTC
cdr3_aa: CASSTPGQPEQYF
clone_size: -
j_call: TRBJ2-7
v_call: TRBV6-5
cdr3_length: 13
d_call: TRBD1

cdr3_nt: TGTGCCTGGGTGCCCCCCCATGGGACAGGCTCTGGGGCCAACGTCCTGACTTTC
cdr3_aa: CAWVPPHGTGSGANVLTF
clone_size: -
j_call: TRBJ2-6
v_call: TRBV30
cdr3_length: 18
d_call: TRBD1

cdr3_nt: TGTGCCAGCAGTCCAGGGGGCAACTATGGCTACACCTTC
cdr3_aa: CASSPGGNYGYTF
clone_size: -
j_call: TRBJ1-2
v_call: TRBV12-3/TRBV12-4
cdr3_length: 13
d_call: TRBD1

cdr3_nt: TGTGCCAGCAGTGATAGTCGGGGAACTAATGAAAAACTGTTTTTT
cdr3_aa: CASSDSRGTNEKLFF
clone_size: -
j_call: TRBJ1-4
v_call: TRBV25-1
cdr3_length: 15
d_call: -

cdr3_nt: TGTGCCAGCAGCCTCAGCGTTCCTAATTCACCCCTCCACTTT
cdr3_aa: CASSLSVPNSPLHF
clone_size: -
j_call: TRBJ1-6
v_call: TRBV14
cdr3_length: 14
d_call: -

cdr3_nt: TGCGCCAGCAGCTTGGCCCGGGACAGGGGTATGGAGGGGACTGAAGCTTTCTTT
cdr3_aa: CASSLARDRGMEGTEAFF
clone_size: -
j_call: TRBJ1-1
v_call: TRBV5-1
cdr3_length: 18
d_call: TRBD1

cdr3_nt: TGTGCCAGCAGCCAGAGAAGGGCGGAGGGCACTAATGAAAAACTGTTTTTT
cdr3_aa: CASSQRRAEGTNEKLFF
clone_size: -
j_call: TRBJ1-4
v_call: TRBV7-2
cdr3_length: 17
d_call: -

cdr3_nt: TGTGCCAGTAGTATAGAGGCTAGCCGTGCAGCAGAGACCCAGTACTTC
cdr3_aa: CASSIEASRAAETQYF
clone_size: -
j_call: TRBJ2-5
v_call: TRBV19
cdr3_length: 16
d_call: -

cdr3_nt: TGCGCCAGCAGCTTGGATGGACAGGGATCTGGAAACACCATATATTTT
cdr3_aa: CASSLDGQGSGNTIYF
clone_size: -
j_call: TRBJ1-3
v_call: TRBV5-1
cdr3_length: 16
d_call: TRBD1

cdr3_nt: TGTGCCAGCAGCTCGGGACAGGGGCTAGCAGATACGCAGTATTTT
cdr3_aa: CASSSGQGLADTQYF
clone_size: -
j_call: TRBJ2-3
v_call: TRBV5-4
cdr3_length: 15
d_call: TRBD1

cdr3_nt: TGTGCCAGCAGCTTCGGCGGGGGGGCCCCCTCCTACAATGAGCAGTTCTTC
cdr3_aa: CASSFGGGAPSYNEQFF
clone_size: few
j_call: TRBJ2-1
v_call: TRBV5-4
cdr3_length: 17
d_call: TRBD2

cdr3_nt: TGTGCCAGCAGCCAATTCGGGACTAGCGCCACAGATACGCAGTATTTT
cdr3_aa: CASSQFGTSATDTQYF
clone_size: -
j_call: TRBJ2-3
v_call: TRBV4-2
cdr3_length: 16
d_call: TRBD2

cdr3_nt: TGTGCCACCGGAGGAGGATTCTCCTACAATGAGCAGTTCTTC
cdr3_aa: CATGGGFSYNEQFF
clone_size: -
j_call: TRBJ2-1
v_call: TRBV28
cdr3_length: 14
d_call: -

cdr3_nt: TGCAGCGTTGAGGCTGGGAGGGGCTACACCTTC
cdr3_aa: CSVEAGRGYTF
clone_size: -
j_call: TRBJ1-2
v_call: TRBV29-1
cdr3_length: 11
d_call: -

cdr3_nt: TGTGCCTGGAGTAGCGGGGGGTACAATGAGCAGTTCTTC
cdr3_aa: CAWSSGGYNEQFF
clone_size: -
j_call: TRBJ2-1
v_call: TRBV30
cdr3_length: 13
d_call: TRBD2

cdr3_nt: TGCGCCAGCAGCTTTACCGGGACAGGGGTGGATACGCAGTATTTT
cdr3_aa: CASSFTGTGVDTQYF
clone_size: -
j_call: TRBJ2-3
v_call: TRBV5-1
cdr3_length: 15
d_call: TRBD1

cdr3_nt: TGTGCCAGCAGGACAGGGACCTTCCAAGAGACCCAGTACTTC
cdr3_aa: CASRTGTFQETQYF
clone_size: -
j_call: TRBJ2-5
v_call: TRBV2
cdr3_length: 14
d_call: TRBD1

cdr3_nt: TGTGCCAGCAGATCTAGCGGGGCGAACACCGGGGAGCTGTTTTTT
cdr3_aa: CASRSSGANTGELFF
clone_size: -
j_call: TRBJ2-2
v_call: TRBV7-8
cdr3_length: 15
d_call: TRBD2

cdr3_nt: TGCGCCAGCAGCTTAAACACAGGCTCTGGAAACACCATATATTTT
cdr3_aa: CASSLNTGSGNTIYF
clone_size: -
j_call: TRBJ1-3
v_call: TRBV5-1
cdr3_length: 15
d_call: -

cdr3_nt: TGTGCCAGCAGTTTCGGGCAGGGAGGAAATGGCTACACCTTC
cdr3_aa: CASSFGQGGNGYTF
clone_size: -
j_call: TRBJ1-2
v_call: TRBV27
cdr3_length: 14
d_call: -

cdr3_nt: TGTGCCAGCAGGCTAGGACAGGGGAACTATGGCTACACCTTC
cdr3_aa: CASRLGQGNYGYTF
clone_size: -
j_call: TRBJ1-2
v_call: TRBV6-1
cdr3_length: 14
d_call: TRBD1

cdr3_nt: TGTGCCAGCAGCCAAGCAGACAGACATTCTAGTGGCTACACCTTC
cdr3_aa: CASSQADRHSSGYTF
clone_size: -
j_call: TRBJ1-2
v_call: TRBV3-1/TRBV3-2
cdr3_length: 15
d_call: -

cdr3_nt: TGTGCCAGTAGTCCCCAATCGGTAACTTCTGGCGAGCAGTACTTC
cdr3_aa: CASSPQSVTSGEQYF
clone_size: -
j_call: TRBJ2-7
v_call: TRBV19
cdr3_length: 15
d_call: -

cdr3_nt: TGTGCCAGCGGAGGGACAGGGTTGAGCTCCTATGAAAAACTGTTTTTT
cdr3_aa: CASGGTGLSSYEKLFF
clone_size: -
j_call: TRBJ1-4
v_call: TRBV9
cdr3_length: 16
d_call: TRBD1

cdr3_nt: TGTGCCAGTAACCCCGCCAGGGCCTATGGCTACACCTTC
cdr3_aa: CASNPARAYGYTF
clone_size: -
j_call: TRBJ1-2
v_call: TRBV19
cdr3_length: 13
d_call: -

cdr3_nt: TGTGCCAGCAGTTACTCTTGGAGGGAGCCCCAGCATTTT
cdr3_aa: CASSYSWREPQHF
clone_size: -
j_call: TRBJ1-5
v_call: TRBV6-5
cdr3_length: 13
d_call: -

cdr3_nt: TGTGCCAGCAGTCCGGGACAGGGCGGTTCACCCCTCCACTTT
cdr3_aa: CASSPGQGGSPLHF
clone_size: -
j_call: TRBJ1-6
v_call: TRBV28
cdr3_length: 14
d_call: TRBD1